The 4 T cell receptor beta chains in this list originate from one sample, sequenced in a study of shared clonotypes between healthy human individuals. Profiling relied on immunoSEQ multiplex PCR, and the TCRdb table lists in-frame clones only, not all of them. The table shows about 2.2 million clones, with under 95% occurring only once. Naive CD8 cells lacked CD45RO, underwent positive selection for CCR7 and left out terminally differentiated effector memory CD45RA+ cells. The specimen sequenced was naive CD8+ T cells from PBMCs. These receptors all come from a man aged 18 to 30 in good health. Some clones in this sample may be carry-over from other donors' samples.

The CDR3 region is CASSPTSSGDLQETQYF. CDR3 bases: TGTGCCAGCAGTCCTACCTCTAGCGGGGATCTTCAAGAGACCCAGTACTTC. The chain is built from TRBV28 and TRBJ2-5; 9 bases match TRBD2. This CDR3 spans 17 amino acids. Germline V gene lookup returns CDR1 MDHEN and CDR2 SYDVKM. V shed 5 bases, J shed 2 bases, and the junction held 12 bases outside the gene matches. Based on the CDR3 plus reference TRBV28 and TRBJ2-5, the full variable domain is DVKVTQSSRYLVKRTGEKVFLECVQDMDHENMFWYRQDPGLGLRLIYFSYDVKMKEKGDIPEGYSVSREKKERFSLILESASTNQTSMYLCASSPTSSGDLQETQYFGPGTRLLVL.

The chain joins TRBV15 to TRBJ2-1, with 7 bases fitting TRBD2. Germline V gives CDR1 LNHNV, CDR2 YYDKDF (reference sequence). The CDR3 extends over 17 amino acids. V lost 3 bases to trimming and J lost 0 bases; unmatched junction nucleotides: 8. The CDR3 loop is CATSSPESGISYNEQFF. The CDR3 DNA follows: TGTGCCACCAGCAGCCCAGAAAGCGGGATCTCCTACAATGAGCAGTTCTTC.

The rearrangement uses TRBV7-3 and TRBJ2-3, with TRBD2 matching over 9 bases. Trimming cost V 0 bases and J 2 bases; bases outside gene matches: 3. Germline V gene sequence: CDR1 SGHTA, CDR2 FQGTGA. This CDR3 is built from 16 residues. CDR3 bases: TGTGCCAGCAGCTTAACTAGCGGGAGAACCACAGATACGCAGTATTTT. Its protein product is CASSLTSGRTTDTQYF.

V is TRBV19 and J is TRBJ2-1, with D possibly TRBD2 on 7 matching bases. Trimming left V 5 bases short and J 6 bases short, with 14 bases between. The CDR3 length is 14 residues. In germline, CDR1 is LNHDA, CDR2 SQIVND (reference sequence). CDR3 region: CASSLGEGVNEQFF. As DNA, the CDR3 is TGTGCCAGTAGTCTGGGGGAGGGGGTCAATGAGCAGTTCTTC.